This T cell receptor beta chain originates from a study of blood T cell repertoires in COVID-19. Study background: PBMCs, B-cell-depleted T cells, or T cells were the source of the cDNA or gDNA that made up the material.

The V gene lost 3 bases and the J gene lost 1 base, with 8 bases spanning the gap. This CDR3 contains 14 residues. The germline CDR1 and CDR2 sequences are WNHNN and SYGVQD (reference sequence). Method: immunoSEQ multiplex PCR; TCRdb's copy keeps in-frame clones and lacks some. Of about 73,000 clones listed, around four fifths are singletons. The TCR comes from a man older than 75 with active or convalescent COVID-19. The rearrangement links TRBV10-1 to TRBJ2-3; D possibly corresponds to TRBD1 (5 bases). Sequenced sample: peripheral blood. The CDR3 here is CASSETTGTDTQYF. CDR3 DNA: TGCGCCAGCAGTGAAACGACAGGCACAGATACGCAGTATTTT.